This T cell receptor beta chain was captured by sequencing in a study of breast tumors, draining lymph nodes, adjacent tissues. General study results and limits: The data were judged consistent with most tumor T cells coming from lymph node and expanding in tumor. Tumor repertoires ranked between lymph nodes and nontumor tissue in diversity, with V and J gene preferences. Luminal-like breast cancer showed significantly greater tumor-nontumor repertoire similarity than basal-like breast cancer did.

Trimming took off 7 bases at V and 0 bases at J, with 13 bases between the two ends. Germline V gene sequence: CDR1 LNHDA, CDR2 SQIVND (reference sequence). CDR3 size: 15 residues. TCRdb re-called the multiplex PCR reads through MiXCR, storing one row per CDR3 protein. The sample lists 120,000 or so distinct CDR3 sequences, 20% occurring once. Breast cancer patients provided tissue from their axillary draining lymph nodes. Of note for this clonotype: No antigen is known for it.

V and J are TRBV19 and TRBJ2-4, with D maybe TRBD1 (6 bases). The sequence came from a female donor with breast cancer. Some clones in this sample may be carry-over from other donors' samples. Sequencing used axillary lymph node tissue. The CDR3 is CASTPDSVAKNIQYF. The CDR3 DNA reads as TGTGCCAGTACTCCGGACAGCGTAGCCAAAAACATTCAGTACTTC.